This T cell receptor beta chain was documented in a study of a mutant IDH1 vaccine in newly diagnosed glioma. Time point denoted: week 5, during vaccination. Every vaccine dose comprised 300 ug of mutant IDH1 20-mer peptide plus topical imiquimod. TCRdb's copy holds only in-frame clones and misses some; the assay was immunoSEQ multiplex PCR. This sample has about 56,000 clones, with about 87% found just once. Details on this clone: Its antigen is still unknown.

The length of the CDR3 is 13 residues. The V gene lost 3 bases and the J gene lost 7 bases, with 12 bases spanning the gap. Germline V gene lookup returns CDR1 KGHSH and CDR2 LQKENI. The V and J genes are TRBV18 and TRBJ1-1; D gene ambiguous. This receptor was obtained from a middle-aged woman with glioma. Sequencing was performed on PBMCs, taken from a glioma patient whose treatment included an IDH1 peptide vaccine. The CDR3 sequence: CASSPSGGLEAFF. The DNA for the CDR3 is TGTGCCAGCTCACCCAGTGGCGGGCTTGAAGCTTTCTTT.